The next 5 T cell receptor beta chains were all read from a single sample in a study of OX40 agonist ivuxolimab in advanced cancers. Method: immunoSEQ multiplex PCR; TCRdb's copy keeps in-frame clones and lacks some. Found here are tens of thousands of clones, about 85% of them singletons; the top ten hold approximately 4.5%. This sample comprised CD4+ or CD8+ T cells sorted from blood, obtained in a trial of the OX40 agonist ivuxolimab. The receptors shown here come from an adult with an advanced solid tumor such as melanoma, head and neck, liver or kidney cancer.

This clone was seen only a few times. V and J are TRBV6-6 and TRBJ2-7; 8 bases fit TRBD1. The J segment lost 2 bases and the V segment lost 5 bases, leaving 8 bases of the junction unmatched. The V gene's germline CDR1 is MNHNY and CDR2 SVGAGI (reference sequence). The CDR3 is 15 amino acids. The CDR3 loop is CASSRGTGGAYEQYF. CDR3 nucleotide sequence: TGTGCCAGCAGTCGTGGGACAGGCGGGGCCTACGAGCAGTACTTC.

The chain recombines TRBV19 with TRBJ1-4, with D perhaps TRBD1 (5 bases). The V end was cut by 6 bases, the J end by 7 bases, with 21 bases between. Germline-derived CDR1 and CDR2 are LNHDA and SQIVND (reference sequence). The CDR3 extends over 16 amino acids. CDR3 nucleotides: TGTGCCAGTAGCCCGAACTTTGGGTTGGGGGGTGAAAAACTGTTTTTT. As protein: CASSPNFGLGGEKLFF.

The chain carries TRBV7-9 and TRBJ2-1; 10 positions match TRBD2. With 5 bases clipped from V and 9 bases from J, the junction kept 22 bases outside the gene matches. CDR3 length: 19 amino acids. Per the germline V gene, CDR1 is SEHNR and CDR2 is FQNEAQ (reference sequence). CDR3: CASSAGPLSSGSRYGEQFF. The CDR3 DNA reads TGTGCCAGCAGCGCTGGACCACTGTCTAGCGGGAGCCGATACGGTGAGCAGTTCTTC.

The chain links TRBV9 to TRBJ1-6, with D uncertain. This CDR3 is 12 amino acids long. The germline CDR1 and CDR2 sequences are SGDLS and YYNGEE. Trimming cost V 3 bases and J 8 bases, with 6 bases left between them. The DNA for the CDR3 is TGTGCCAGCAGCGGCGGGGATTCACCCCTCCACTTT. Protein sequence: CASSGGDSPLHF.

On this clone itself: It differs at one base from a far larger clone, so likely a read error. The gene calls are TRBV6-6 and TRBJ2-2, with unresolved D. V was trimmed by 2 bases and J by 3 bases, leaving 4 bases between them. Germline V gene lookup returns CDR1 MNHNY and CDR2 SVGAGI (reference sequence). The CDR3 loop spans 13 amino acids. The CDR3, as DNA: TGTGCCAGCAGTTACAGGGACACCGGGGAGCTGTTTTTT. Its translation is CASSYRDTGELFF.